Listed below are T cell receptor beta chains from one sample, sequenced in a study of Graves' ophthalmopathy and Graves' hyperthyroidism. TCRdb reanalysed the multiplex PCR reads using MiXCR and keeps one entry per CDR3 protein. Of some 400,000 distinct CDR3 sequences in the sample, 15% to 20% were seen once. The sequenced material came from peripheral blood. Receptor source: a woman aged 18-30 years with Graves' ophthalmopathy. Both conserved end residues are part of each CDR3. Clone size is stated in some rows and not others, as once, few, many or a class when expanded.

clone_size	j_call	v_call	cdr3_aa
many	TRBJ2-5	TRBV20-1	CSARTQGAQYF
many	TRBJ1-1	TRBV12-5	CASGLDYTEAFF
many	TRBJ1-1	TRBV6-1	CASSSGEGNTEAFF
.	TRBJ1-6	TRBV11-2	CASSLGAGVTNSPLHF
many	TRBJ2-3	TRBV12-3/TRBV12-4	CASSPSGQGTDTQYF
.	TRBJ1-3	TRBV4-1	CASSQPGRSSGNTIYF
many	TRBJ1-1	TRBV11-3	CASSLWGKKGYTEAFF
many	TRBJ2-5	TRBV5-1	CASSWGARGEETQYF
many	TRBJ2-7	TRBV15	CATSRDGPAIYEQYF
many	TRBJ2-7	TRBV11-3	CASSKGTGEQYF
many	TRBJ1-2	TRBV5-1	CASSSGQGMGNGYTF
many	TRBJ1-1	TRBV7-8	CASSLWGLGNTEAFF
many	TRBJ1-1	TRBV11-1	CASSLDVNTEAFF
many	TRBJ2-7	TRBV7-9	CAAGGAPGEDEQYF
many	TRBJ1-5	TRBV12-3/TRBV12-4	CASSHRDHAGNQPQHF
.	TRBJ1-1	TRBV29-1	CSAGAPMVEAFF
many	TRBJ1-2	TRBV6-5	CASKFPNYGYTF
once	TRBJ2-5	TRBV28	CASSLLAETQYF
.	TRBJ1-3	TRBV12-3/TRBV12-4	CASSFSGMDGNTIYF
many	TRBJ2-3	TRBV29-1	CSVDWQSTDTQYF
.	TRBJ2-5	TRBV20-1	CSATTSGEETQYF
few	TRBJ2-4	TRBV7-2	CASSLALGENIQYF
many	TRBJ1-1	TRBV19	CASRNSGPEAFF
many	TRBJ1-1	TRBV14	CASSHSGQNTEAFF
.	TRBJ1-5	TRBV28	CASSLQGQPQPQHF
many	TRBJ2-7	TRBV4-3	CASSQDHWGTSGYEQYF
many	TRBJ1-1	TRBV12-3/TRBV12-4	CASRARGQSNTEAFF
.	TRBJ2-7	TRBV24-1	CATSEQGSWKQYF
many	TRBJ1-1	TRBV4-3	CASSQDLGGSTEAFF
many	TRBJ1-1	TRBV28	CASSLLGTAEAFF
many	TRBJ1-1	TRBV28	CASSTIQGLTEAFF
many	TRBJ1-5	TRBV4-2	CASSQGESQPQHF
many	TRBJ1-2	TRBV5-6	CASSGGQGPYGYTF
.	TRBJ1-1	TRBV15	CATSPGAEVTEAFF
many	TRBJ2-7	TRBV29-1	CSVGAFNYEQYF
many	TRBJ2-5	TRBV7-7	CASSLGYGRQQETQYF
many	TRBJ1-5	TRBV5-5	CASSSRGDTSNQPQHF
many	TRBJ2-7	TRBV28	CASSSRGSLRTAESYEQYF
many	TRBJ2-5	TRBV7-9	CASSLDQGRYQETQYF
many	TRBJ2-5	TRBV20-1	CSARSGGGETQYF
.	TRBJ2-2	TRBV12-3/TRBV12-4	CASSHPGYGELFF
many	TRBJ2-7	TRBV29-1	CSVQAGVDFYEQYF
many	TRBJ1-1	TRBV5-6	CASSARGNTEAFF
many	TRBJ2-7	TRBV4-2	CASSQDQDSLYYEQYF
many	TRBJ1-5	TRBV4-3	CASSQDQGNQPQHF
many	TRBJ1-6	TRBV27	CASSPRPGGYNSPLHF
many	TRBJ2-7	TRBV12-3/TRBV12-4	CASSAGDEQYF
many	TRBJ1-2	TRBV20-1	CSARVEFYGYTF
many	TRBJ1-2	TRBV2	CASSAGQGGYTF
many	TRBJ2-7	TRBV11-2	CASSLESGLVYEQYF
many	TRBJ1-3	TRBV30	CAWSSRGRNTIYF
.	TRBJ1-2	TRBV27	CASSSVTGNYYGYTF